The 27 T cell receptor beta chains given below trace back to one sample, sequenced in a study of post-analysis software for immune sequencing data. Study findings and constraints: Controls showed lower frequencies than patients for roughly five TRBV segments, and TRBV5-6, TRBV5-1 and TRBV20-1 were among these.

Their cognate antigens are unknown. The TCR beta cDNA libraries contained unique molecular identifiers. Using its own MiXCR run on the PCR reads, TCRdb lists one record per CDR3 protein. The data hold roughly 430,000 distinct CDR3 sequences, with less than 40% observed a single time. The sequenced material came from blood. The receptor source for this set is a girl between 2 and 10 years old with multiple sclerosis.

This clonotype was detected only a few times. The chain recombines TRBV29-1 with TRBJ2-5; perhaps TRBD2 as D (7 bases). Germline-derived CDR1 and CDR2 are SQVTM and ANQGSEA. The CDR3 loop spans 13 amino acids. Trimming removed 3 bases from V and 3 bases from J, with 11 bases in between. CDR3 amino acids: CSVEGGREETQYF. For the CDR3, the DNA is TGCAGCGTTGAGGGGGGGCGGGAAGAGACCCAGTACTTC.

This clonotype showed up just a few times. The rearrangement joins TRBV7-3 to TRBJ2-5, with TRBD2 matching 8 bases. The CDR3 runs 15 residues. The germline V gene encodes CDR1 SGHTA and CDR2 FQGTGA. Losses at the gene ends were 0 bases for V and 4 bases for J; bases not matched to a gene: 4. DNA of the CDR3: TGTGCCAGCAGCTTAACAGGACTAGCCGCAGAGACCCAGTACTTC. Translation gives CASSLTGLAAETQYF.

The table lists this clonotype with a few counts. DNA for the CDR3: TGCGCCAGCAGCTTGGACCCGGGCGGCAATCAGCCCCAGCATTTT. Protein: CASSLDPGGNQPQHF. The chain couples TRBV5-1 to TRBJ1-5, with no clear D. The CDR3 has 15 amino acids. Germline-derived CDR1 and CDR2 are SGHRS and YFSETQ. V dropped 0 bases and J dropped 2 bases, with 9 bases sitting between them.

J is TRBJ2-3 and V is TRBV6-1, with 8 bases matching TRBD1. Germline V CDR1 and CDR2: MNHNS, SASEGT. This CDR3 has 19 amino acids. The ends lost 4 bases at V and 0 bases at J; junction bases unmatched: 15. The CDR3 DNA is TGTGCCAGCAGTGCTAAATGGACAGGGTACAAAACAAGCACAGATACGCAGTATTTT. Amino acid sequence: CASSAKWTGYKTSTDTQYF.

The chain couples TRBV7-6 to TRBJ1-2; TRBD1 agrees at 8 bases. The CDR3 is 15 residues long. Trimming took 4 bases from V and 4 from J; bases not matched to a gene: 8. The germline CDR1 and CDR2 sequences are SGHVS and FNYEAQ. CDR3 sequence (DNA): TGTGCCAGCAGCTCAGGACAGGGCATCCTCTATGGCTACACCTTC. This translates into CASSSGQGILYGYTF.

This clonotype appeared once. The rearrangement joins TRBV5-1 to TRBJ1-5, with D unclear. Germline V lookup: CDR1 SGHRS, CDR2 YFSETQ. V was pared by 6 bases and J by 2 bases, with 12 bases between. CDR3 length: 14 amino acids. The CDR3 DNA is TGCGCCAGCAACCTGGCCGGGGGCAATCAGCCCCAGCATTTT. It translates to CASNLAGGNQPQHF.

This chain links TRBV6-5 with TRBJ2-3, with 12 bases fitting TRBD2. The CDR3 is 14 residues long. With 6 bases clipped from V and 7 bases from J, the junction kept 5 bases outside the gene matches. CDR1 is MNHEY, CDR2 SVGAGI, per germline. The DNA for the CDR3 is TGTGCCAGCAGGGGACTAGCGGGTATGAATACGCAGTATTTT. Its protein is CASRGLAGMNTQYF.

This rearrangement joins TRBV10-3 to TRBJ2-3; D gene ambiguous. CDR1 and CDR2 from the germline V gene are ENHRY and SYGVKD. The CDR3 has 16 residues. V was cut by 0 bases and J by 0 bases, with 10 bases left in between. CDR3 DNA: TGTGCCATCAGTGAGTCGGTCGGTACTAGCACAGATACGCAGTATTTT. Translation: CAISESVGTSTDTQYF.

This clonotype was counted a few times. The chain recombines TRBV4-2 with TRBJ1-2; no clear D. V lost 0 bases to trimming and J lost 1 base, with 0 bases between them. Germline CDR1 reads LGHNA; CDR2 reads YNFKEQ. The CDR3 has 12 residues. The DNA for the CDR3 is TGTGCCAGCAGCCAAGATAACTATGGCTACACCTTC. Protein sequence: CASSQDNYGYTF.

The gene calls are TRBV9 and TRBJ2-1, with 9 bases lining up with TRBD2. Trimming removed 3 bases from V and 4 bases from J; junction bases left unmatched: 5. This CDR3 has 15 residues. CDR1 and CDR2 (germline): SGDLS, YYNGEE. The CDR3 DNA sequence: TGTGCCAGCAGCGCTAGCGGGGTCGAGTACAATGAGCAGTTCTTC. Translation: CASSASGVEYNEQFF.

This clonotype was detected only a few times. This rearrangement joins TRBV20-1 to TRBJ2-3, with 15 bases lining up with TRBD2. V trimming: 4 bases; J trimming: 6 bases; junction bases outside the gene matches: 5. Germline V lookup: CDR1 DFQATT, CDR2 SNEGSKA (reference sequence). The length of the CDR3 is 15 residues. The CDR3 is CSATRTSGRADTQYF. The CDR3 DNA is TGCAGTGCTACCCGGACTAGCGGGAGGGCGGATACGCAGTATTTT.

This clonotype was seen more than once but under ten times. V gene TRBV5-1 combines with J gene TRBJ2-7, with a possible D match to TRBD1 (6 bases). Looked up from germline, CDR1 is SGHRS and CDR2 is YFSETQ. Trimming stripped 1 base from V and 5 bases from J, with 16 bases between. The CDR3 extends over 15 amino acids. The CDR3 nucleotides read TGCGCCAGCAGCTTGTCCCTGCTCAGGGGCCACGAGCAGTACTTC. Translating it yields CASSLSLLRGHEQYF.

This chain connects TRBV5-1 to TRBJ2-1, with a possible D match to TRBD2 (5 bases). CDR1 and CDR2 from the germline V gene are SGHRS and YFSETQ. There are 16 residues in the CDR3. V dropped 0 bases and J dropped 6 bases, with 16 bases sitting between them. The CDR3 protein is CASSLGERPDGNEQFF. CDR3 sequence (DNA): TGCGCCAGCAGCTTGGGGGAGCGGCCCGACGGCAATGAGCAGTTCTTC. Looking up the rest from reference TRBV5-1 and TRBJ2-1 gives the full variable domain: KAGVTQTPRYLIKTRGQQVTLSCSPISGHRSVSWYQQTPGQGLQFLFEYFSETQRNKGNFPGRFSGRQFSNSRSEMNVSTLELGDSALYLCASSLGERPDGNEQFFGPGTRLTVL.

This clonotype was recorded a few times. The chain links TRBV7-2 to TRBJ2-3; possible D gene TRBD2, 6 bases. From germline, CDR1 is SGHTA and CDR2 FQGNSA. The V gene lost 5 bases and the J gene lost 7 bases, with 13 bases spanning the gap. This CDR3 is built from 13 residues. The CDR3 coding sequence is TGTGCCAGCAGCCAAGGGGCGGGGTATACGCAGTATTTT. This translates into CASSQGAGYTQYF.

The chain carries TRBV7-2 and TRBJ2-7, with D perhaps TRBD1 or TRBD2 (5 bases each). Germline loops: CDR1 SGHTA, CDR2 FQGNSA. V gave up 7 bases and J gave up 2 bases, with 21 bases separating them. This CDR3 has 16 residues. The CDR3 DNA follows: TGTGCCAGCATCCCCTTAACCGGGACCGCTCCCTACGAGCAGTACTTC. This encodes CASIPLTGTAPYEQYF. Together with reference TRBV7-2 and TRBJ2-7, the CDR3 gives the full variable domain: GAGVSQSPSNKVTEKGKDVELRCDPISGHTALYWYRQSLGQGLEFLIYFQGNSAPDKSGLPSDRFSAERTGGSVSTLTIQRTQQEDSAVYLCASIPLTGTAPYEQYFGPGTRLTVT.

The chain combines TRBV20-1 with TRBJ1-2; no clear D gene. There are 13 residues in the CDR3. The germline V and J ends were trimmed by 6 bases and 8 bases, with 19 bases remaining between them. In germline, CDR1 is DFQATT, CDR2 SNEGSKA (reference sequence). The CDR3 protein is CSATVGGSVGYTF. The CDR3 DNA follows: TGCAGTGCCACGGTGGGCGGGTCCGTGGGCTACACCTTC.

This clonotype occurred a few times. The gene calls are TRBV4-3 and TRBJ2-5; the D is unclear. This CDR3 contains 14 residues. Germline CDR1 LGHNA, CDR2 YSLEER. With 4 bases removed from V and 4 bases from J, the gap between germline ends came to 13 bases. Here the CDR3 DNA reads TGCGCCAGCAGCCCCGAAAGTTTGGCAGAGACCCAGTACTTC. It is translated as CASSPESLAETQYF.

The chain uses TRBV12-3 or TRBV12-4 and TRBJ2-2, with D possibly TRBD2 on 6 matching bases. The CDR3 has 15 amino acids. The V end lost 4 bases, the J end lost 2 bases, and 11 bases lay between the germline ends. CDR3 in DNA: TGTGCCAGCAGTTCGAGCGGGTTAAACACCGGGGAGCTGTTTTTT. Its translation: CASSSSGLNTGELFF.

The rearrangement joins TRBV6-2 or TRBV6-3 to TRBJ1-1, with no clear D. The V end lost 2 bases, the J end lost 11 bases, and 18 bases lay between the germline ends. There are 14 residues in the CDR3. Germline CDR1 reads MNHEY; CDR2 reads SVGEGT. The CDR3 DNA reads TGTGCCAGCAGTTACAACCGGGCACCCTATGATGCTTTCTTT. It translates to CASSYNRAPYDAFF.

The rearrangement uses TRBV12-3 or TRBV12-4 and TRBJ1-4, with TRBD1 matching 7 bases. Trimming cost V 5 bases and J 8 bases; bases outside gene matches: 8. This CDR3 contains 14 residues. The CDR3 here is CASSARTGGEKLFF. CDR3 in DNA: TGTGCCAGCAGTGCTAGGACAGGCGGGGAAAAACTGTTTTTT.

CDR3 sequence (DNA): TGTGCCAGCAGCTTCCTAGCGACTACAGATACGCAGTATTTT. Its protein product is CASSFLATTDTQYF. This rearrangement joins TRBV11-2 to TRBJ2-3, with D maybe TRBD2 (6 bases). This CDR3 has 14 amino acids. V lost 3 bases and J 3 bases, leaving 10 bases between the germline ends. Germline V gene lookup returns CDR1 SGHAT and CDR2 FQNNGV.

In this sample, this clonotype turned up a few times. V is TRBV11-2 and J is TRBJ2-1, with a possible D match to TRBD2 (7 bases). CDR1 is SGHAT and CDR2 is FQNNGV in the germline V gene. Trimming took off 5 bases at V and 1 base at J, with 15 bases between the two ends. The CDR3 sequence is 16 residues long. The CDR3 DNA follows: TGTGCCAGCAGCAATAGGGGGGGAGGGTCCTACAATGAGCAGTTCTTC. This sequence encodes CASSNRGGGSYNEQFF.

A few counts support this clonotype. The rearrangement links TRBV5-1 to TRBJ1-4, with 8 bases fitting TRBD1. The CDR3 length is 16 residues. Germline trimming cut 4 bases from V and 4 bases from J; bases unmatched to any gene: 9. CDR1 and CDR2 (germline): SGHRS, YFSETQ. The CDR3 region is CASSLYGTGGNEKLFF. The CDR3 DNA is TGCGCCAGCAGCCTTTATGGGACAGGAGGTAATGAAAAACTGTTTTTT.

This sequence joins TRBV28 and TRBJ2-5; TRBD1 aligns across 12 bases. The germline gives CDR1 MDHEN, CDR2 SYDVKM. The CDR3 consists of 14 residues. V dropped 6 bases and J dropped 11; count of bases not matched to a gene: 10. Here the CDR3 DNA reads TGTGCCAGCAGCACCGGGACAGGGGGCGAAGAGCAGTACTTC. Translated: CASSTGTGGEEQYF.

The chain recombines TRBV28 with TRBJ2-7, with a tentative D call TRBD1 (5 bases). This CDR3 comprises 15 residues. The ends were cut back, 3 bases at V and 3 bases at J, with 15 bases in the middle. Per the germline V gene, CDR1 is MDHEN and CDR2 is SYDVKM. In nucleotides, the CDR3 is TGTGCCAGCAGTTTTCACAGGCCGCTCAGCTACGAGCAGTACTTC. Translating it yields CASSFHRPLSYEQYF.

The chain combines TRBV29-1 with TRBJ2-4, with TRBD1 identical over 7 bases. The J call is uncertain, as TRBJ2-7 better fits the DNA end. In germline, CDR1 is SQVTM, CDR2 ANQGSEA. The CDR3 is 14 amino acids. DNA of the CDR3: TGCAGCGTTGAAGGGGGCACAGGGGAGCACGAGCAGTACTTC. Its translation is CSVEGGTGEHEQYF.

The rearrangement links TRBV20-1 to TRBJ2-1; D unclear. Germline CDR1 DFQATT, CDR2 SNEGSKA (reference sequence). Trimming removed 4 bases from V and 7 bases from J, with 11 bases in between. This CDR3 has 12 residues. In DNA, the CDR3 is TGCAGTGCTACCTTTAGTCCGAATGAGCAGTTCTTC. Protein sequence: CSATFSPNEQFF.